This T cell receptor (beta chain) was sequenced in a study of radiotherapy plus CTLA-4 blockade in lung cancer. Study at large: Among patients, around 18% showed objective responses, and 30% to 35% had disease control. Overall study findings and caveats: Radiotherapy was combined with ipilimumab, and tumor-derived TCR clones then expanded in blood.

The CDR3 sequence is 13 residues long. The germline gives CDR1 LNHDA, CDR2 SQIVND (reference sequence). V lost 3 bases to trimming and J lost 4 bases, with 10 bases between them. Method: immunoSEQ multiplex PCR; TCRdb's copy keeps in-frame clones and lacks some. The sample lists more than 35,000 clones; more than 80% were seen once. Of note for this clone: Antigen specificity is unknown.

Ipilimumab CTLA-4 blockade and focal radiation were given to patients with chemo-refractory metastatic non-small-cell lung cancer. The chain employs TRBV19 and TRBJ2-7, with no clear D. This TCR was sampled from a human donor with non-small cell lung cancer who had stable disease on radiotherapy plus ipilimumab. The input for sequencing was peripheral blood, taken from a patient treated with radiotherapy plus ipilimumab. The CDR3 DNA reads TGTGCCAGTAGTATCGCTCCGCAGTACGAGCAGTACTTC. Protein: CASSIAPQYEQYF.